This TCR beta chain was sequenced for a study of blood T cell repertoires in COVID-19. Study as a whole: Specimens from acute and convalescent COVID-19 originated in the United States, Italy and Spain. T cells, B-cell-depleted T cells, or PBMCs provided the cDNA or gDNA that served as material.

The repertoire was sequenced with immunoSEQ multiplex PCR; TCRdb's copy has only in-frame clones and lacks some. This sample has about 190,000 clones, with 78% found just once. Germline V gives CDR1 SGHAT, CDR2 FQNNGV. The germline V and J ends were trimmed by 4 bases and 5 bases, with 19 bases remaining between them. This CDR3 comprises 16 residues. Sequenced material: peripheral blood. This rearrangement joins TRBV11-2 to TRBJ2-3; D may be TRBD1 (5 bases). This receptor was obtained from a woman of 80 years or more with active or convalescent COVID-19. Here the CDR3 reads CASSSPPGYRQDTQYF. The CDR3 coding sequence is TGTGCCAGCAGCTCGCCCCCAGGGTACAGGCAAGATACGCAGTATTTT.